The T cell receptor (beta chain) described here comes from a study of blood T cells in healthy people across ages. The CDR3 is made up of 13 amino acids. Trimming took 1 base from V and 16 from J; bases not matched to a gene: 8. Germline CDR1 is LGHDT and CDR2 is YNNKEL (reference sequence). Combining a sample-barcoded 5' primer with a J-beta primer mix, a second PCR ran for about 7 to 11 cycles. TCRdb processed the 5' RACE reads anew with MiXCR; each CDR3 protein has one entry. The sample consists of 1.5 million or so distinct CDR3 sequences, approximately 39% of them appearing once. The sequence was collected from a young woman in good health. The V call is TRBV3-1, the J call TRBJ2-1, with 9 positions matching TRBD2. The sample comprised blood. DNA for the CDR3: TGTGCCAGCAGCCAAGGAGTTAGCGGGGGTTATTTCTTC. It codes for CASSQGVSGGYFF.